This T cell receptor (beta chain) was identified in a study of human versus mouse CDR3 diversity and MHC coevolution. Study-wide background: Valid reads per sample ranged from 0.6 x 10^7 to 1.6 x 10^7.

Overall study results and limits: By iCHAO1, human TCR beta clonotypes numbered some 1.6 million, the most.

This table comes from immunoSEQ multiplex PCR, and its TCRdb copy is limited to in-frame clones, with some not included. Altogether about 60,000 clones are present, about 93% being singletons, with the ten largest covering 15% to 20%. Cells were CD45RO-negative CD62L-positive naive CD4 T cells sorted from PBMCs. CDR1 is MNHEY and CDR2 is SVGAGI in the germline V gene. With V trimmed by 5 bases and J by 8 bases, 6 bases remained unmatched. The CDR3 contains 15 residues. About this clone: Its antigen is unidentified.

Sequenced sample: naive CD4+ T cells from blood. Subset in this sample: CD45RO-negative CD62L-positive naive CD4 T cells. J is TRBJ2-1 and V is TRBV6-5; 13 positions match TRBD2. This TCR came from a person between 60 and 69 years old in good health. CDR3 nucleotide sequence: TGTGCCAGCAGTCAAACTAGCGGGAGGGTCGATGAGCAGTTCTTC. Its protein is CASSQTSGRVDEQFF.